This T cell receptor beta chain was sequenced in a study of T cells after posttransplantation cyclophosphamide. The CDR3 spans 18 residues. Germline lookup yields CDR1 KGHSH and CDR2 LQKENI. The junction had 6 bases not matched to a gene; V was cut back by 1 base and J by 0 bases. In its sample, this clone was seen many times. Its antigen is unidentified. Overall study results and limits: TRB clonality was highly associated with recipient CMV seropositivity and reactivation.

Assay: immunoSEQ multiplex PCR; the TCRdb copy retains only in-frame clones and omits some. The specimen has about 25,000 clones, none found just once. This receptor was obtained from a man in his fifties in good health, CMV-negative, and a related stem cell transplant donor. The sequenced sample was PBMCs. The V call is TRBV18, the J call TRBJ2-2; TRBD2 agrees at 9 bases. The CDR3 sequence: CASSPRASGASNTGELFF. The CDR3 bases are TGTGCCAGCTCACCACGTGCTAGCGGGGCTTCGAACACCGGGGAGCTGTTTTTT.